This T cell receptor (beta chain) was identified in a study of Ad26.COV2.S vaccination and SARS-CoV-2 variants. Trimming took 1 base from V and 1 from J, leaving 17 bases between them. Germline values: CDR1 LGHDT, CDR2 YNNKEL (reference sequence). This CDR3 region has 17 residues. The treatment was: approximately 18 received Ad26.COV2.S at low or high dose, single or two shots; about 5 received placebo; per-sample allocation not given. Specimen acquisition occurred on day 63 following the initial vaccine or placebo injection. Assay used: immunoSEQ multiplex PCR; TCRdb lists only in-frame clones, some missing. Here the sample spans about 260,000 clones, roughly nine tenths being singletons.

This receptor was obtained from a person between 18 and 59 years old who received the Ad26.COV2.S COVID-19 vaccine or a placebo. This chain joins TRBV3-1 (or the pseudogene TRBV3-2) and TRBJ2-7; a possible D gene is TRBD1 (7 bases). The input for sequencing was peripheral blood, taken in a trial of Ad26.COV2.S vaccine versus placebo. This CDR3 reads CASSQGRQGGLSYEQYV. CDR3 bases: TGTGCCAGCAGCCAAGGAAGACAGGGAGGATTGTCCTACGAGCAGTACGTC.